This entry lists 17 T cell receptor beta chains sequenced from one sample in a study of tumor-infiltrating lymphocytes in primary liver carcinoma. The template, around 520 ng total RNA, yielded TCR beta cDNA made with a constant-region primer. Three nested multiplex PCR rounds of slightly modified ARM-PCR generated TCR beta libraries. Two initial PCR rounds of approximately 10 cycles each paired TRBV1-TRBV30 forward primers with a C-beta reverse primer. TCRdb ran MiXCR on the multiplex PCR reads and lists one entry per CDR3 protein. The table lists 99,000 or so distinct CDR3 sequences, 55% to 70% of them singletons. Investigators took RNA and DNA out together from 20-30 mg of unsorted bulk tissue. The sequenced sample was liver tumor tissue from sampling region 5. Subset denoted: tumor region T5, tumor centre. These receptors originate from a woman in her sixties with primary liver carcinoma and hepatitis B virus infection.

This clonotype was recorded a few times. This rearrangement joins TRBV10-3 to TRBJ2-1; D ambiguous. Trimming shortened V by 8 bases and J by 5 bases, and 7 bases separated the two germline ends. This CDR3 contains 11 residues. Germline values: CDR1 ENHRY, CDR2 SYGVKD. Here the CDR3 reads CAIQNNNEQFF. CDR3 nucleotide sequence: TGTGCCATCCAGAACAACAATGAGCAGTTCTTC.

Worth noting for this clonotype: The CDR3 end shows no conserved phenylalanine or tryptophan, and so a read error is likely. The rearrangement uses TRBV5-1 and TRBJ2-7; the D gene is possibly TRBD2 (5 bases). V lost 3 bases and J lost 5, with 15 bases in between. The CDR3 is 14 residues long. The germline gives CDR1 SGHRS, CDR2 YFSETQ. CDR3 sequence reads: CASSSSGSRDEQYI. The CDR3 DNA is TGCGCCAGCAGCTCCTCTGGGAGCCGAGACGAGCAGTACATC.

This clonotype was counted ten times or more. The chain couples TRBV13 to TRBJ2-7; D unresolved. CDR3 size: 13 residues. With 0 bases removed from V and 3 bases from J, the gap between germline ends came to 6 bases. Germline V gene lookup returns CDR1 PRHDT and CDR2 FYEKMQ (reference sequence). The CDR3 reads CASSLGDNYEQYF. DNA of the CDR3: TGTGCCAGCAGCTTAGGAGACAACTACGAGCAGTACTTC.

About this clonotype itself: The conserved final phenylalanine or tryptophan is absent from the CDR3, which likely points to a read error. This sequence joins TRBV6-1 and TRBJ2-3; 11 bases fit TRBD2. Germline assignment: CDR1 MNHNS and CDR2 SASEGT. This CDR3 is built from 16 residues. CDR3 protein: CASSPTSGTSTDKQYY. The CDR3 DNA is TGTGCCAGCAGTCCGACTAGCGGGACAAGCACAGATAAGCAGTATTAT.

As to this clonotype: A single base separates this from a much larger clone, so it may be a read error. The rearrangement links TRBV10-2 to TRBJ2-7, with no clear D. CDR3 length: 12 residues. Germline V CDR1 and CDR2: WSHSY, SAAADI. DNA for the CDR3: TGCGTCAGCAGTGACGCGGTCGGGGAGCAGTACTTC. Protein sequence: CVSSDAVGEQYF.

For this clonotype: One end of the junction is discordant with germline, which a read error may explain. The chain employs TRBV11-2 and TRBJ2-1; D call uncertain. CDR1 SGHAT and CDR2 FQNNGV come from the germline V gene. CDR3 size: 17 residues. The CDR3 reads CVSSFTPLRSSYNEQFF. DNA of the CDR3: TGTGTCAGCAGCTTCACCCCACTGAGGAGCTCCTACAATGAACAGTTCTTC.

Concerning this clonotype: Because it lacks the conserved phenylalanine or tryptophan at the end, this CDR3 is likely a read error. It is unclear where the CDR3 begins or ends on the DNA, so no DNA is shown, and the CDR3 is as TCRdb lists it. The rearrangement joins TRBV11-1 to TRBJ2-3; TRBD2, the table's D call, lacks a check against the DNA. CDR1 SGHAT and CDR2 FQDESV come from the germline V gene (reference sequence). The CDR3 is 14 residues long, ends included. The CDR3 reads CGSNLRQRAGESHL.

This chain uses TRBV11-2 with TRBJ2-5; 9 bases match TRBD2. V was pared by 4 bases and J by 7 bases, with 13 bases of the junction left unmatched. Germline CDR1 and CDR2: SGHAT and FQNNGV. The CDR3 is 16 residues long. The CDR3 here is CASSYSHCSGRGTQYF. The CDR3 DNA reads TGTGCCAGCAGCTACTCCCATTGTAGCGGGAGAGGGACCCAGTACTTC.

Note on this clonotype: Germline and junction disagree at one end, which may indicate a read error. This chain joins TRBV12-3 or TRBV12-4 and TRBJ2-6; weak D call: TRBD1 (5 bases). The length of the CDR3 is 13 residues. The CDR3 DNA follows: TGTGCCAGCAGTATAGTTGGGGCCAACGTCCCGACTTTC. Encoded protein: CASSIVGANVPTF.

This clonotype was recorded many times. The chain carries TRBV28 and TRBJ2-1; no clear D. Trimming left V 6 bases short and J 3 bases short, with 6 bases between. The CDR3 is made up of 12 amino acids. Germline V gene sequence: CDR1 MDHEN, CDR2 SYDVKM. CDR3 nucleotide sequence: TGTGCCAGCAGCCGATACTACAATGAGCAGTTCTTC. It specifies CASSRYYNEQFF.

As concerns this clonotype: It is likely a read error, because the conserved phenylalanine at the end of the CDR3 is missing. Because the CDR3's place on the DNA is in doubt, the DNA is left out and the CDR3 is given as listed by TCRdb. The CDR3 loop is CASSLEGAMIYERYS. V gene TRBV11-2 combines with J gene TRBJ2-7; TRBD1 reflects the table's D call only, with no check against the DNA. The CDR3 is 15 amino acids in total, end residues counted. The germline V gene has CDR1 SGHAT and CDR2 FQNNGV.

Worth noting for this clonotype: A much more abundant neighbour one base away suggests this may be a read error. The rearrangement uses TRBV4-1 and TRBJ2-1, with D perhaps matching TRBD2 (5 bases). Germline CDR1 and CDR2: MGHRA and YSYEKL. The CDR3 has 12 residues. Here the CDR3 DNA reads TGCGCCAGCTGCCAAGTTGAGGGTGAGCAGTTCTTC. Translated, it gives CASCQVEGEQFF.

On this clonotype: At one of its ends the junction is not consistent with the germline gene, which may arise from a read error. V is TRBV10-1 and J is TRBJ1-1; D remains unclear. Looked up from germline, CDR1 is WNHNN and CDR2 is SYGVQD (reference sequence). The CDR3 has 12 amino acids. CDR3 nucleotides: TGCTCCAGCAGCTCTTCGTCCTATGAAGCTTTCTTT. This translates into CSSSSSSYEAFF.

As for this clonotype: A read error may account for a junction end that differs from germline. V and J are TRBV6-1 and TRBJ1-5, with D tentatively TRBD1 (5 bases). This CDR3 comprises 15 residues. Looked up from germline, CDR1 is MNHNS and CDR2 is SASEGT. The DNA for the CDR3 is TGTGCCAGCAGTTCCAGGGCTTTGGGCAATCAGCCCAAGCATTTT. Its protein product is CASSSRALGNQPKHF.

This clonotype was seen many times. The chain links TRBV12-3 or TRBV12-4 to TRBJ1-1, with D possibly being TRBD1 (6 bases). The CDR3 totals 14 residues. V was pared by 4 bases and J by 4 bases, with 13 bases between. CDR3 nucleotides: TGTGCCAGCAGTTCCGCCTCAGGGGCCACTGAAGCTTTCTTT. This sequence encodes CASSSASGATEAFF.

Worth noting for this clonotype: Lacking the conserved final phenylalanine or tryptophan, this CDR3 likely reflects a read error. V and J are TRBV4-2 and TRBJ2-7, with TRBD1 identical over 7 bases. CDR3 size: 15 residues. The germline V gene has CDR1 LGHNA and CDR2 YNFKEQ. V shed 1 base and J 2 bases; nucleotides not matched to a gene: 5. In nucleotides, the CDR3 is TGTGCCAGCAGCCAAGGCTCGGACAGGACCTACGAGCAGTACTAC. It yields the protein CASSQGSDRTYEQYY.

This clonotype has only one observation. The rearrangement joins TRBV28 to TRBJ2-3, with unresolved D. Germline CDR1 MDHEN, CDR2 SYDVKM. This CDR3 region has 13 residues. Trimming took off 7 bases at V and 2 bases at J, with 10 bases between the two ends. The CDR3 protein is CASNSPNTDTQYF. The CDR3 DNA reads as TGTGCCAGCAATTCCCCCAACACAGATACGCAGTATTTT. Supplemented by reference TRBV28 and TRBJ2-3, the full variable domain reads DVKVTQSSRYLVKRTGEKVFLECVQDMDHENMFWYRQDPGLGLRLIYFSYDVKMKEKGDIPEGYSVSREKKERFSLILESASTNQTSMYLCASNSPNTDTQYFGPGTRLTVL.